What follows are 15 T cell receptor beta chains derived from one specimen sequenced in a study of read filtering for tumor transcriptome and immune sequencing (dated by TCRdb to about 2020). The instrument given in TCRdb is Illumina HiSeq 4000. TCR libraries were built from about 420 ng RNA with the Immunoverse kit, using molecular barcoded adaptors covering alpha/delta and beta/gamma chains. TCRdb trimmed the raw reads at Q25, called clones with MiXCR and kept productive beta chains. Merged by CDR3 protein, the rows form single entries marked with the most common genes and DNA. The sample table contains 45,000 to 55,000 distinct CDR3 sequences; only one count was recorded for approximately 12% of them. Roughly 15% of the sample belongs to the ten largest clones. Sequencing used a population of CD138-negative cells sorted from bone marrow. Sample cell subset or site, as interpreted from the label and publication: bone marrow mononuclear cells depleted of CD138+ plasma/myeloma cells by negative magnetic selection. The receptors were gathered from a donor at least 40 years old with multiple myeloma.

Many counts were recorded for this clonotype. The V and J genes are TRBV30 and TRBJ1-2; D remains ambiguous. This CDR3 contains 13 residues. Germline values: CDR1 GTSNPN, CDR2 SVGIG (reference sequence). Trimming left V 3 bases short and J 4 bases short, with 12 bases between. The CDR3 region is CAWRGSSLYGYTF. The CDR3 DNA sequence: TGTGCCTGGAGGGGCAGCTCCCTCTATGGCTACACCTTC.

This clonotype was recorded many times. The V and J genes are TRBV7-2 and TRBJ2-3, with TRBD1 identical over 7 bases. The CDR3 contains 14 residues. Germline-derived CDR1 and CDR2 are SGHTA and FQGNSA. The V segment lost 6 bases and the J segment 2 bases; nucleotides outside the gene matches: 5. The chain's CDR3 is CASSTDRATDTQYF. The CDR3 nucleotides read TGTGCCAGCAGTACCGACAGGGCCACAGATACGCAGTATTTT.

There are many counts of this clonotype. The chain joins TRBV7-8 to TRBJ1-4; D perhaps matches TRBD1 (5 bases). V shed 6 bases and J shed 9 bases, with 20 bases lying between them. The germline gives CDR1 SGHVS, CDR2 FQNEAQ. This CDR3 is 15 amino acids long. The CDR3: CASSSRDRYAQKLFF. The CDR3 DNA reads TGTGCCAGCAGTTCCAGGGATAGATACGCCCAAAAACTGTTTTTT.

This clonotype came up many times. The chain employs TRBV9 and TRBJ2-5, with a weak D call TRBD1 (7 bases). This CDR3 has 17 residues. The V and J ends lost 2 bases and 3 bases respectively, with 20 bases between them. Germline CDR1 reads SGDLS; CDR2 reads YYNGEE. The CDR3 here is CASSVGQSGERKETQYF. The CDR3 region has the DNA TGTGCCAGCAGCGTGGGACAGTCGGGAGAGCGGAAAGAGACCCAGTACTTC. Full variable domain (missing parts from reference TRBV9 and TRBJ2-5): DSGVTQTPKHLITATGQRVTLRCSPRSGDLSVYWYQQSLDQGLQFLIQYYNGEERAKGNILERFSAQQFPDLHSELNLSSLELGDSALYFCASSVGQSGERKETQYFGPGTRLLVL.

This clonotype was recorded at least ten times. The gene calls are TRBV20-1 and TRBJ2-1; 12 nucleotides agree with TRBD1. CDR3 length: 15 amino acids. Losses at the gene ends were 5 bases for V and 7 bases for J; bases not matched to a gene: 9. Germline V gene lookup returns CDR1 DFQATT and CDR2 SNEGSKA (reference sequence). Here the CDR3 DNA reads TGCAGTGCTGGACCGGGACAGGGGGCGATTAATGAGCAGTTCTTC. Amino acids: CSAGPGQGAINEQFF.

This clonotype has at least ten counts. The chain links TRBV20-1 to TRBJ2-5; 10 bases fit TRBD2. CDR3 length equals 13 residues. V lost 2 bases and J lost 5; bases outside the gene matches: 2. CDR1 and CDR2 (germline): DFQATT, SNEGSKA (reference sequence). CDR3 region: CSARNSGRETQYF. Here the CDR3 DNA reads TGCAGTGCTAGAAATAGCGGGAGGGAGACCCAGTACTTC.

This clonotype has only one observation. The conserved closing phenylalanine or tryptophan is absent in this CDR3, likely reflecting a read error. The DNA is omitted, as the CDR3 cannot be located on it reliably, and the CDR3 follows TCRdb's listing. The chain is built from TRBV11-2 and TRBJ2-1; TRBD2 was called by the table and not checked on the DNA. The CDR3 length equals 15 residues, ends included. Per the germline V gene, CDR1 is SGHAT and CDR2 is FQNNGV. CDR3 sequence reads: CASSDVAGIGLEQIS.

Comments on this clonotype: One end of the junction is discordant with germline, which a read error may explain. The J gene is TRBJ1-1, the V gene TRBV18, with D possibly TRBD1 on 6 matching bases. Germline CDR1 and CDR2: KGHSH and LQKENI. CDR3 size: 14 residues. The CDR3 DNA follows: TGTGCCAGCTCACAGAAAGGGGGAAACACTGAAGCTTACTTT. This codes for CASSQKGGNTEAYF.

In this sample, this clonotype turned up a few times. The chain recombines TRBV29-1 with TRBJ1-5; the match to TRBD1 covers 7 bases. J lost 3 bases, V lost 5 bases, and 7 bases had no gene match. The germline V gene has CDR1 SQVTM and CDR2 ANQGSEA. This CDR3 comprises 14 residues. CDR3 residues: CSVWTGSLNQPQHF. DNA for the CDR3: TGCAGCGTTTGGACAGGTAGCCTCAATCAGCCCCAGCATTTT.

This clonotype was counted ten times or more. The chain links TRBV5-1 to TRBJ2-1; D possibly corresponds to TRBD1 (6 bases). The CDR3 loop spans 15 amino acids. Germline CDR1 reads SGHRS; CDR2 reads YFSETQ. V was pared by 7 bases and J by 3 bases, with 17 bases between. For the CDR3, the DNA is TGCGCCAGCGGGCCAGGGGACATCCTCTACAATGAGCAGTTCTTC. Residues: CASGPGDILYNEQFF.

A note on this clonotype: A clone one base away is much larger, so this may be a read error. The genes are TRBV29-1 and TRBJ2-5, with D possibly called TRBD1 or TRBD2 (5 bases each). V lost 8 bases, J lost 10 bases, and 20 bases lay in between. Germline CDR1 SQVTM, CDR2 ANQGSEA. There are 12 residues in the CDR3. The DNA of the CDR3 is TGCAGCCATCCCGGGGCTTCTATCATCCAGTACTTC. Its translation is CSHPGASIIQYF.

A note on this clonotype: A read error is possible here, since a much larger clone lies one base away. The rearrangement joins TRBV28 to TRBJ2-1; D remains unclear. V lost 5 bases to trimming and J lost 4 bases, with 15 bases between them. CDR1 is MDHEN and CDR2 is SYDVKM in the germline V gene. This CDR3 contains 15 residues. The CDR3 is CASSIFSRRYNEQFF. The CDR3 DNA reads as TGTGCCAGCAGTATTTTCTCGCGGAGATACAATGAGCAGTTCTTC.

This clonotype was found many times. J is TRBJ2-3 and V is TRBV7-2; weak D call: TRBD2 (5 bases). CDR1 is SGHTA and CDR2 is FQGNSA in the germline V gene. The CDR3 extends over 13 amino acids. The V end lost 5 bases, the J end lost 11 bases, and 17 bases lay between the germline ends. CDR3 region: CASSPPGGGGQYF. DNA of the CDR3: TGTGCCAGCAGCCCCCCAGGCGGAGGAGGGCAGTATTTT.

This clonotype has ten or more counts. V gene TRBV13 combines with J gene TRBJ1-1, with D possibly being TRBD1 (6 bases). This CDR3 comprises 11 residues. Germline V gives CDR1 PRHDT, CDR2 FYEKMQ (reference sequence). The V end was cut by 4 bases, the J end by 8 bases, with 8 bases between. The CDR3 sequence is CASSSGAEAFF. The CDR3 DNA reads as TGTGCCAGCAGCTCAGGGGCCGAAGCTTTCTTT.

At least ten counts were recorded for this clonotype. V gene TRBV4-3 combines with J gene TRBJ2-3; D possibly matches TRBD1 or TRBD2 (5 bases each). The CDR3 is made up of 15 amino acids. The germline V gene has CDR1 LGHNA and CDR2 YSLEER. The ends were cut back, 0 bases at V and 3 bases at J, with 10 bases in the middle. CDR3 coding DNA: TGCGCCAGCAGCCAAGATCGAGGGACGACAGATACGCAGTATTTT. This codes for CASSQDRGTTDTQYF.